The rows below give T cell receptor beta chains drawn from one sample of a study of OX40 agonist ivuxolimab in advanced cancers. Some clones are missing from TCRdb's copy, which holds only in-frame ones; the method was immunoSEQ multiplex PCR. The sample lists approximately 11,000 clones, about 85% seen once, with approximately 9% in the top ten. The material sequenced was CD4+ or CD8+ T cells sorted from blood, taken in a trial of the OX40 agonist ivuxolimab. The receptors originated from an adult with an advanced solid tumor such as melanoma, head and neck, liver or kidney cancer. Each CDR3 is given with its conserved first and last residue. The D gene is left open where the match is weak. Clone sizes are given selectively: once, few, many, or a class where the clone is expanded.

D gene	V gene	J gene	clone size	CDR3 DNA	CDR3 protein
-	TRBV9	TRBJ2-7	once	TGTGCCAGCAGCGTAGGGAAGGGGACTGGCTACGAGCAGTACTTC	CASSVGKGTGYEQYF
-	TRBV6-1	TRBJ1-1	-	TGTGCCAGCAGTTCAATAGAAGGAGAATCTGAAGCTTTCTTT	CASSSIEGESEAFF
-	TRBV5-6	TRBJ2-3	once	TGTGCCAGCAGCGCGGGACAGAAAAGCACAGATACGCAGTATTTT	CASSAGQKSTDTQYF
-	TRBV19	TRBJ1-6	few	TGTGCCAGTAGTATGGCGGGCCAGGGTGTTAATTCACCCCTCCACTTT	CASSMAGQGVNSPLHF
TRBD1	TRBV13	TRBJ1-2	-	TGTGCCAGCAGCTTAGAGGACAGGGTCGATGGCTACACCTTC	CASSLEDRVDGYTF
-	TRBV4-1	TRBJ2-5	once	TGCGCCAGCAGCCAAGATTTGGAGACCCAGTACTTC	CASSQDLETQYF
-	TRBV9	TRBJ1-2	-	TGTGCCAGCAGCGCTCCAAGACACCATAACTATGGCTACACCTTC	CASSAPRHHNYGYTF
TRBD2	TRBV27	TRBJ2-7	-	TGTGCCAGCAGCCCTGCTAGCGGGGGGTATGAGCAGTACTTC	CASSPASGGYEQYF
-	TRBV18	TRBJ2-3	-	TGTGCCAGCTCCCTCCGGCTAGAGGGGGTCACAGATACGCAGTATTTT	CASSLRLEGVTDTQYF
-	TRBV19	TRBJ2-7	few	TGTGCCAGTAGCCTCGAAGGGGGGTACGAGCAGTACTTC	CASSLEGGYEQYF
-	TRBV6-6	TRBJ2-1	few	TGTGCCAGCAGGGGTGCTGGATCAAACAATGAGCAGTTCTTC	CASRGAGSNNEQFF
-	TRBV10-1	TRBJ2-3	-	TGCGCCAGCAGCGCAGTTATGGGCACAGATACGCAGTATTTT	CASSAVMGTDTQYF
TRBD2	TRBV28	TRBJ2-1	-	TGTGCCAGCAGTTTAGGGCCCGGGACTACCTCCTACAATGAGCAGTTCTTC	CASSLGPGTTSYNEQFF
-	TRBV27	TRBJ2-7	-	TGTGCCAGCAGTTTATCGAAGGGGGCCTACGAGCAGTACTTC	CASSLSKGAYEQYF
-	TRBV5-6	TRBJ2-7	-	TGTGCCAGCAGCTTGAGTCCGTACGAGCAGTACTTC	CASSLSPYEQYF
-	TRBV5-4	TRBJ1-3	-	TGTGCCAGCAGCTTGGTTGGGACATCTGGAAACACCATATATTTT	CASSLVGTSGNTIYF
TRBD1	TRBV4-1	TRBJ1-2	once	TGCGCCAGCAGCCTCAGTTCGGGACAGATATATGGCTACACCTTC	CASSLSSGQIYGYTF
-	TRBV15	TRBJ2-3	-	TGTGCCACCAGCAGAGATCTAGCAGGGTCAGATACGCAGTATTTT	CATSRDLAGSDTQYF